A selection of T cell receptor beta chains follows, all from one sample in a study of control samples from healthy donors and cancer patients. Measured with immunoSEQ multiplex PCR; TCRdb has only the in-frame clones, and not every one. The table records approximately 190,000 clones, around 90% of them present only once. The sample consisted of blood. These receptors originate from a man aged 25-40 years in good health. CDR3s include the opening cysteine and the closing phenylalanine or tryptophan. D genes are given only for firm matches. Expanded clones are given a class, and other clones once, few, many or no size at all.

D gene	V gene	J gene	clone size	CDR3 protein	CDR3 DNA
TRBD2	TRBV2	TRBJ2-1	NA	CASSAAGGRGEQFF	TGTGCCAGCAGTGCAGCGGGGGGGCGCGGTGAGCAGTTCTTC
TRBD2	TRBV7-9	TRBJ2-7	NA	CASSPARGGEQYF	TGTGCCAGCAGCCCAGCGCGGGGGGGCGAGCAGTACTTC
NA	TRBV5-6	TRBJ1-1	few	CASSLERLMNTEAFF	TGTGCCAGCAGCTTGGAAAGGCTGATGAACACTGAAGCTTTCTTT
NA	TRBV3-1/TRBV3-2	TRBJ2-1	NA	CASSRRGGRTSSYNEQFF	TGTGCCAGCAGCCGGAGGGGGGGTCGCACTAGCTCCTACAATGAGCAGTTCTTC
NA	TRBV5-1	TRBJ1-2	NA	CASSLEGMRNGYTF	TGCGCCAGCAGCTTGGAGGGAATGCGTAATGGCTACACCTTC
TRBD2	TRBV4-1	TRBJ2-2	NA	CASSRLAGGLKTGELFF	TGCGCCAGCAGCAGACTAGCGGGGGGGCTGAAAACCGGGGAGCTGTTTTTT
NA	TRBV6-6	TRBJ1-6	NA	CASSDYNSPLHF	TGTGCCAGCTCGGATTATAATTCACCCCTCCACTTT
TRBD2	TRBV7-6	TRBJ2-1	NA	CASSPRLGPGTSGGARYNEQFF	TGTGCCAGCAGCCCGCGCCTTGGACCTGGGACTAGCGGGGGGGCCCGTTACAATGAGCAGTTCTTC
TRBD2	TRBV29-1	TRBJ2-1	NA	CSSRLLAGGNEQFF	TGCAGCTCCCGGCTGTTAGCGGGGGGTAATGAGCAGTTCTTC
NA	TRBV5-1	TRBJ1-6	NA	CASSSTGFLNSPLHF	TGCGCCAGCAGCTCTACCGGGTTCCTAAATTCACCCCTCCACTTT
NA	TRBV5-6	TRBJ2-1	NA	CASSLGGHSRLYNEQFF	TGTGCCAGCAGCCTAGGCGGGCACAGCCGTTTGTACAATGAGCAGTTCTTC
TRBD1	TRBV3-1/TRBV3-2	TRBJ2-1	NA	CASSPAPGQGSPSSYNEQFF	TGTGCCAGCAGCCCAGCACCGGGACAGGGGTCACCGAGCTCCTACAATGAGCAGTTCTTC
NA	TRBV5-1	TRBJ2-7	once	CASSQGPAYEQYF	TGCGCCAGCAGCCAAGGACCGGCCTACGAGCAGTACTTC
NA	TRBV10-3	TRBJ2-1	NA	CAISESTRGFDQFF	TGTGCCATCAGTGAGTCGACTCGAGGGTTTGATCAGTTCTTC
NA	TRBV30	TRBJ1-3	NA	CAWANRDTRSGNTIYF	TGTGCCTGGGCAAACCGGGACACCCGCTCTGGAAACACCATATATTTT
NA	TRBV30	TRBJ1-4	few	CAWAFGSGLRNEKLFF	TGTGCCTGGGCGTTTGGCTCCGGGCTTCGAAATGAAAAACTGTTTTTT
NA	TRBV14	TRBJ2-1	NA	CASSQFWGLSYNEQFF	TGTGCCAGCAGCCAATTTTGGGGGCTCTCCTACAATGAGCAGTTCTTC
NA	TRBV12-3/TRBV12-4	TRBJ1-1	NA	CASSPPSRLEAFF	TGTGCCAGCAGTCCCCCATCGAGACTGGAAGCTTTCTTT
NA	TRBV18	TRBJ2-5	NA	CASSPTEETQYF	TGTGCCAGCTCACCCACGGAGGAGACCCAGTACTTC
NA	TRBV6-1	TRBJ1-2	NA	CASSEARQARLAF	TGTGCCAGCAGTGAAGCGCGACAGGCCCGTTTGGCCTTC
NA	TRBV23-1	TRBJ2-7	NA	CASSTTGIPSCEQYF	TGCGCCAGCAGCACAACCGGGATCCCGAGCTGCGAGCAGTACTTC
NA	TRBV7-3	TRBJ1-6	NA	CASSLSREDSPLHF	TGTGCCAGCAGCTTAAGCAGGGAGGATTCACCCCTCCACTTT
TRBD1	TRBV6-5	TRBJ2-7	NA	CASSSDRVSYEQYF	TGTGCCAGCAGCTCCGACAGGGTCTCCTACGAGCAGTACTTC
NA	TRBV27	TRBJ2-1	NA	CASRPPWTGPGLFNNEQFF	TGTGCCAGCAGACCACCCTGGACAGGCCCGGGACTATTCAACAATGAGCAGTTCTTC
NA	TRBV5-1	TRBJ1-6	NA	CASSLEQLNNSPLHF	TGCGCCAGCAGCTTGGAACAGCTAAATAATTCACCCCTCCACTTT
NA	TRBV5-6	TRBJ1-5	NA	CASSLRGGSNQPQHF	TGTGCCAGCAGCTTGCGGGGTGGGAGCAATCAGCCCCAGCATTTT
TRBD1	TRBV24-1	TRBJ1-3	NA	CATSDGQGASGNTIYF	TGTGCCACCAGTGATGGACAGGGGGCGTCTGGAAACACCATATATTTT
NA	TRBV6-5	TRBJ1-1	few	CASKVNTEAFF	TGTGCCAGCAAAGTGAACACTGAAGCTTTCTTT
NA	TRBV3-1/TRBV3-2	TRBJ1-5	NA	CASSQAGGNQPQHF	TGTGCCAGCAGCCAAGCGGGGGGGAATCAGCCCCAGCATTTT
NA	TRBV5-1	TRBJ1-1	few	CASSLGQTGTNTEAFF	TGCGCCAGCAGCTTGGGCCAAACAGGGACGAACACTGAAGCTTTCTTT
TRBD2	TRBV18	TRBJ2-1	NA	CASSPNLAGLLNEQFF	TGTGCCAGCTCACCAAATCTAGCGGGGCTTCTCAATGAGCAGTTCTTC
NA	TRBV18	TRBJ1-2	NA	CASSPAGPPSNYGYTF	TGTGCCAGCTCACCAGCAGGGCCCCCCTCTAACTATGGCTACACCTTC
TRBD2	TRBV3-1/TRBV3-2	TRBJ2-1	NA	CASSLTSGGTYNEQFF	TGTGCCAGCAGCCTTACTAGCGGGGGGACATACAATGAGCAGTTCTTC
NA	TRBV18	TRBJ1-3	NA	CASSPLSGEGNTIYF	TGTGCCAGCTCACCACTTTCGGGGGAAGGAAACACCATATATTTT
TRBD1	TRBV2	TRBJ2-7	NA	CASSPSIWDSYEQYF	TGTGCCAGCAGTCCTTCGATTTGGGACAGCTACGAGCAGTACTTC
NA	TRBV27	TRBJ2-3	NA	CASSSVVPDTQYF	TGTGCCAGCAGTTCAGTGGTCCCAGATACGCAGTATTTT
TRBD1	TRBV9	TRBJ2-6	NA	CASSVGYPRDRGPGANVLTF	TGTGCCAGCAGCGTAGGATACCCGCGGGACAGGGGGCCTGGGGCCAACGTCCTGACTTTC
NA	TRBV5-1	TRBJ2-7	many	CASSLDERSSYEQYF	TGCGCCAGCAGCTTGGATGAGAGGAGCTCCTACGAGCAGTACTTC
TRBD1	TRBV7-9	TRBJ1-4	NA	CASSQGTGGGNEKLFF	TGTGCCAGCAGCCAGGGAACAGGGGGCGGGAATGAAAAACTGTTTTTT
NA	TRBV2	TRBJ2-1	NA	CASSIQGNYNEQFF	TGTGCCAGCAGTATACAGGGAAACTACAATGAGCAGTTCTTC
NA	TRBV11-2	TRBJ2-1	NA	CASSLVLAYNEQFF	TGTGCCAGCAGCTTAGTTCTAGCCTACAATGAGCAGTTCTTC
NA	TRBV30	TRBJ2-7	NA	CAFGGMGAYEQYF	TGTGCCTTTGGGGGGATGGGGGCCTACGAGCAGTACTTC